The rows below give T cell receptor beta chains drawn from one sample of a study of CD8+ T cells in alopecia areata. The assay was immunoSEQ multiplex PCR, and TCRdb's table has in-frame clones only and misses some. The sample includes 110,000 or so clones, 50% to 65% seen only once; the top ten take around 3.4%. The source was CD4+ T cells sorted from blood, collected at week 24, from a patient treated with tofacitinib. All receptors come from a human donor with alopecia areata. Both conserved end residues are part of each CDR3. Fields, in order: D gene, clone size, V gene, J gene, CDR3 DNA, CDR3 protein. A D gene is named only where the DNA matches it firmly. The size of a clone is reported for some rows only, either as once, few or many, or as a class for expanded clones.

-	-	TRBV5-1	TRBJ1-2	TGCGCCAGCAGCTCAGGAGTTAACTATGGCTACACCTTC	CASSSGVNYGYTF
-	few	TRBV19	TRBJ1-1	TGTGCCAGTAGTATGGGAGCCAGAAGGACTGAAGCTTTCTTT	CASSMGARRTEAFF
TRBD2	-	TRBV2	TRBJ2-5	TGTGCCAGCAGTGCGTCTAGCGGGGGGTTCGGACAAGAGACCCAGTACTTC	CASSASSGGFGQETQYF
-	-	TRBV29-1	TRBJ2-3	TGCAGCGTTGAAGGCGTTGGAATGACCCACAGCACAGATACGCAGTATTTT	CSVEGVGMTHSTDTQYF
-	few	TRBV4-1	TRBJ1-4	TGCGCCAGCAGTCAAAAAACCGAAGGCCTCCGAAAACTGTTTTTT	CASSQKTEGLRKLFF
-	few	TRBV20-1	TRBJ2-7	TGCAGTGCTAGAGGGGACGGATGGCAGTACTTC	CSARGDGWQYF
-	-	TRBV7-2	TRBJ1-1	TGTGCCAGCAATCGGTTAAACACTGAAGCTTTCTTT	CASNRLNTEAFF
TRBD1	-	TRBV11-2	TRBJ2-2	TGTGCCAGCAGCTTGGGACAGGGGGCAGGTGGGGAGCTGTTTTTT	CASSLGQGAGGELFF
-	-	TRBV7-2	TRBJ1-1	TGTGCCAGCAGCCCTAGGGGTTCTGAAGCTTTCTTT	CASSPRGSEAFF
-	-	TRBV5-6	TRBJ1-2	TGTGCCAGCAGCGAGGGCAGAGTTCTCTATGGCTACACCTTC	CASSEGRVLYGYTF
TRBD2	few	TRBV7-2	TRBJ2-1	TGTGCCAGCAGCACTACTAGCGGGGGGGCCAGTGAGTTCTTC	CASSTTSGGASEFF
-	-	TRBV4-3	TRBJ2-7	TGCGCCAGCAGCCAAGAAATTAGGGGCCACGAGCAGTACTTC	CASSQEIRGHEQYF